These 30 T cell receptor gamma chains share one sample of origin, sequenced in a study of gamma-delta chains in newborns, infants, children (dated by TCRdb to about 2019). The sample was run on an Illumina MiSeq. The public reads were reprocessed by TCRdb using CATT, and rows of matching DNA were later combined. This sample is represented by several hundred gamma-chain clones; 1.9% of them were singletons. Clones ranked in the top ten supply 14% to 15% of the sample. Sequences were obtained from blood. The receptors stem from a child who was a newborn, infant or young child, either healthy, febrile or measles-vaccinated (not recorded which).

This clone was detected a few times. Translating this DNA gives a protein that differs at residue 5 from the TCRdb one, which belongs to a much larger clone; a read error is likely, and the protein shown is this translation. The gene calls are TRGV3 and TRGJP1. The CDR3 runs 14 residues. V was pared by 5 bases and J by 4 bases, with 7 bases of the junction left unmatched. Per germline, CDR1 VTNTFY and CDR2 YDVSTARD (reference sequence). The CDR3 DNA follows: TGTGCCACCTGGGGCAGTAACACTGGTTGGTTCAAGATATTT. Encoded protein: CATWGSNTGWFKIF.

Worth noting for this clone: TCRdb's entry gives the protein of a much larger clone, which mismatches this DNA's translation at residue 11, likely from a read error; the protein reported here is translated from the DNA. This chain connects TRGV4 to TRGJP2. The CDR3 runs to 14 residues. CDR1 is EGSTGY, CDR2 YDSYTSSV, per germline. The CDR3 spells CATWDGGSDWTKTF. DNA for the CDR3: TGTGCCACCTGGGATGGAGGGAGTGATTGGACCAAGACGTTT.

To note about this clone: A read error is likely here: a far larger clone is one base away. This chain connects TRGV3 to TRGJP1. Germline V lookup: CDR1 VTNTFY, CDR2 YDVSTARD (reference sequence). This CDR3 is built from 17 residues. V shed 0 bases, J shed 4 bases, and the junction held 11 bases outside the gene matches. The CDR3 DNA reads TGTGCCACCTGGGACAGGCACCCTCGGAGCACTGGTTGGTTCAAGATATTT. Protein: CATWDRHPRSTGWFKIF.

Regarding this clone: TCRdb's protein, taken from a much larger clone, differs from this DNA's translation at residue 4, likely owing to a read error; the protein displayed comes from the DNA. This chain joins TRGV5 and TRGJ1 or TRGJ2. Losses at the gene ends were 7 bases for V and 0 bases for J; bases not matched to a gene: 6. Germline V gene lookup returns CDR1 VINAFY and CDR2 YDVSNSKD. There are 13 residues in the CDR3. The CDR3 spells CATCDGNYYKKLF. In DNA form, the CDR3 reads TGTGCCACCTGTGACGGGAATTATTATAAGAAACTCTTT.

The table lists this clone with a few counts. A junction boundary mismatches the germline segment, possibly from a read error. CDR3 loop: CTLWEVQELGKKIKVF. CDR3 in DNA: TGTACCTTGTGGGAGGTGCAGGAGTTGGGCAAAAAAATCAAGGTATTT. The rearrangement joins TRGV9 to TRGJP. The CDR3 loop spans 16 amino acids. Looked up from germline, CDR1 is GITISATS and CDR2 is ISYDGTV (reference sequence).

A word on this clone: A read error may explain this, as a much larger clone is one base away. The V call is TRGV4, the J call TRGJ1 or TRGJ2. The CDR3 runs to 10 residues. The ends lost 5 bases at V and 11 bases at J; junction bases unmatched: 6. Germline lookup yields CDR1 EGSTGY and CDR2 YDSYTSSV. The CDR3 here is CATWAKEKLF. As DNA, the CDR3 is TGTGCCACCTGGGCCAAGGAGAAACTCTTT.

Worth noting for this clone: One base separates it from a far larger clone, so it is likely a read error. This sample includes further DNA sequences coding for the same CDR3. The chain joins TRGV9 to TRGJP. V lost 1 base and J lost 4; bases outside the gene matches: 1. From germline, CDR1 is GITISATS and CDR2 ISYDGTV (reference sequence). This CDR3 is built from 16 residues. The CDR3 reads CALWEVQELGKKIKVF. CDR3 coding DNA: TGTGCCTTGTGGGAGGTTCAAGAGTTGGGCAAAAAAATCAAGGTATTT.

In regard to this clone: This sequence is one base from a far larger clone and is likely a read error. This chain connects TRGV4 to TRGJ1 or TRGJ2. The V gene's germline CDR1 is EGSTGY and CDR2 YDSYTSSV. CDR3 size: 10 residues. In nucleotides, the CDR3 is TGTGCCTCCTGGGCCAAGGGGAAACTCTTT. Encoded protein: CASWAKGKLF.

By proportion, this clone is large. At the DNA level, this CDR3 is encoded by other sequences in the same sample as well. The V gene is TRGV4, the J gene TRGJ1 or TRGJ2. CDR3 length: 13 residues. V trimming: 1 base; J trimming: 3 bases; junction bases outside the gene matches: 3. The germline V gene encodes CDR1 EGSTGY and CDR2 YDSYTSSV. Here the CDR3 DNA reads TGTGCCACCTGGGATGGATCTTATTATAAGAAACTCTTT. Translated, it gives CATWDGSYYKKLF.

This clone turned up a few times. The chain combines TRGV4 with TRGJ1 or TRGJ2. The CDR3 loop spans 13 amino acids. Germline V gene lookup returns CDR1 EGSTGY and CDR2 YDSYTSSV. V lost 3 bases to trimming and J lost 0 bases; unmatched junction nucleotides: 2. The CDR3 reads CATWDPNYYKKLF. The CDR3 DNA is TGTGCCACCTGGGATCCGAATTATTATAAGAAACTCTTT.

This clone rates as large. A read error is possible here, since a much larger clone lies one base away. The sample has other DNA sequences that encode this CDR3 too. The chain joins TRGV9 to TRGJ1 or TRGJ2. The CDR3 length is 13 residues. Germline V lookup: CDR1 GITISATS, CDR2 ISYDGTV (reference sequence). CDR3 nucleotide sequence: TGCGCCTTGTGGGAGGTGCTTTATTATAAGAAACTCTTT. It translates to CALWEVLYYKKLF.

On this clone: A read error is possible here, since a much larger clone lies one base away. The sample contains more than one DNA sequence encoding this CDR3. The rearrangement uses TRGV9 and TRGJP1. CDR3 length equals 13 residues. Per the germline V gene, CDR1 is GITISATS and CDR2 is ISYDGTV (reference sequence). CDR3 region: CALWVTTGWFKIF. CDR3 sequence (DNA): TGCGCCTTGTGGGTTACCACTGGTTGGTTCAAGATATTT.

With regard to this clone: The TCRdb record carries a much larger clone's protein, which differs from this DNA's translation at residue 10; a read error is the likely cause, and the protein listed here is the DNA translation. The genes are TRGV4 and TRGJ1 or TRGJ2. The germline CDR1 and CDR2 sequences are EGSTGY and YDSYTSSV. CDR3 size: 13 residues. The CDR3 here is CATWDGSYYEKLF. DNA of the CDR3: TGTGCCACCTGGGATGGATCTTATTATGAGAAACTCTTT.

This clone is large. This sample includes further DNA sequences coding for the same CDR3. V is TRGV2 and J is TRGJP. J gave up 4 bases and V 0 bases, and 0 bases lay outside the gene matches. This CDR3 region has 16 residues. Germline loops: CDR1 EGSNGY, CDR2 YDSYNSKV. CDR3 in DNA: TGTGCCACCTGGGACGGGCAAGAGTTGGGCAAAAAAATCAAGGTATTT. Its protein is CATWDGQELGKKIKVF.

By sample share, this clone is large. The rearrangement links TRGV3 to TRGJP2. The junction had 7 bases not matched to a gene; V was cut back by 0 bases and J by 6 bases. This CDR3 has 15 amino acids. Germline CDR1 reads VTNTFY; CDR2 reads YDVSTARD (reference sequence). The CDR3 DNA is TGTGCCACCTGGGACAGGCCGGGGCGTGATTGGATCAAGACGTTT. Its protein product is CATWDRPGRDWIKTF.

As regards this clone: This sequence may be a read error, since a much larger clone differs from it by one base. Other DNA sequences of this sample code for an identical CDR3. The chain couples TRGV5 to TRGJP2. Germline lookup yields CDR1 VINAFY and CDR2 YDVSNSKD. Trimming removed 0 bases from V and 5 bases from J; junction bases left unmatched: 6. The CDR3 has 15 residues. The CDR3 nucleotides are TGTGCCACCTGGGACAGGCGCGGCAGTGATTGGATCAAGACGTTT. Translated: CATWDRRGSDWIKTF.

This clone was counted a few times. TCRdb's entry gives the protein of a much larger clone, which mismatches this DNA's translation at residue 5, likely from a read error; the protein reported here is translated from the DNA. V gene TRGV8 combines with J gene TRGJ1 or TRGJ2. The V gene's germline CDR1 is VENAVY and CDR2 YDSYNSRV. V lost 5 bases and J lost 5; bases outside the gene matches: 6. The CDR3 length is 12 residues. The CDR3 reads CATWAPDYKKLF. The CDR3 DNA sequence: TGTGCCACCTGGGCTCCGGATTATAAGAAACTCTTT.

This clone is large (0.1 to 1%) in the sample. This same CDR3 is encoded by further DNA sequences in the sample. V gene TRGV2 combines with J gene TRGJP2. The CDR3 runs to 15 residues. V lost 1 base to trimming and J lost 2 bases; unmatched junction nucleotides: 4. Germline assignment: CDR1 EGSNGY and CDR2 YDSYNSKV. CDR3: CATWDGRSSDWIKTF. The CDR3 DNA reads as TGTGCCACCTGGGACGGACGAAGTAGTGATTGGATCAAGACGTTT.

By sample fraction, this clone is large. CDR3 amino acids: CATWDGINYYKKLF. Written as DNA, the CDR3 is TGTGCCACCTGGGATGGGATAAATTATTATAAGAAACTCTTT. The V and J genes are TRGV4 and TRGJ1 or TRGJ2. CDR1 is EGSTGY and CDR2 is YDSYTSSV in the germline V gene. The CDR3 runs to 14 residues. With 0 bases clipped from V and 1 base from J, the junction kept 3 bases outside the gene matches.

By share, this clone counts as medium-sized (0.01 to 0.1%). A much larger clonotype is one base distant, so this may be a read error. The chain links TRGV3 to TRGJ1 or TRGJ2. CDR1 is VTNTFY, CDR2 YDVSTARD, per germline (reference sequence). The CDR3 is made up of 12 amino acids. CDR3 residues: CATRDRPHKKLF. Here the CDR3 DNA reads TGTGCCACCCGGGACAGGCCCCATAAGAAACTCTTT.

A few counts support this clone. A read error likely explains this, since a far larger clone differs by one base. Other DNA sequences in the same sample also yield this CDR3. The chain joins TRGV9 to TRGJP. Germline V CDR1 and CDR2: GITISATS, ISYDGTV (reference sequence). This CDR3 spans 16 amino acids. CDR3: CALWEVQELGKKIKVF. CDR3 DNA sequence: TGTGCCTTGTGGGAGGTGCAAGAGTTGGGCAAAAAAATCAAAGTATTT.

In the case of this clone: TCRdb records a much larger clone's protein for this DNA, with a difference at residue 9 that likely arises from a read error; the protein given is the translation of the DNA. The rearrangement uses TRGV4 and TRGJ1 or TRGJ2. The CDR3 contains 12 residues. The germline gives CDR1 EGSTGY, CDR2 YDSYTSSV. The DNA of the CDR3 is TGTGCCACCTGGGATGAATATTATGAGAAACTCTTT. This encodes CATWDEYYEKLF.

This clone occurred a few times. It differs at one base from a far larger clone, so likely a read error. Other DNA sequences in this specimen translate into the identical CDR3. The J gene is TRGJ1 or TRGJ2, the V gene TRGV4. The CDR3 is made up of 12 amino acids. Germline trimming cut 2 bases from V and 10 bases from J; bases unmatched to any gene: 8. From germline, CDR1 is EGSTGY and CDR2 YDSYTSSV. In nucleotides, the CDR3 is TGTGCCACCTGGGATGAGGGCATCAAGAAACTCTTT. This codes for CATWDEGIKKLF.

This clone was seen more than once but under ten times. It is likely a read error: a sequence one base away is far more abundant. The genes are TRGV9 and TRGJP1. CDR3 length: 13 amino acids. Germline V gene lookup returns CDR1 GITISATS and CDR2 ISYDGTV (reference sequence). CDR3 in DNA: TGTGCCTGGTGGGTTACCACTGGTTGGTTCAAGATATTT. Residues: CAWWVTTGWFKIF.

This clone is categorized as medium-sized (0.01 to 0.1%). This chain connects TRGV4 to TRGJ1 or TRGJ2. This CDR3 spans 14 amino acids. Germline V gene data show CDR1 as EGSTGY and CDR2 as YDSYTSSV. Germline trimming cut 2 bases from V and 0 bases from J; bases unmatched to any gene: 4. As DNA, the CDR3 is TGTGCCACCTGGGATGTTTCGAATTATTATAAGAAACTCTTT. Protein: CATWDVSNYYKKLF.

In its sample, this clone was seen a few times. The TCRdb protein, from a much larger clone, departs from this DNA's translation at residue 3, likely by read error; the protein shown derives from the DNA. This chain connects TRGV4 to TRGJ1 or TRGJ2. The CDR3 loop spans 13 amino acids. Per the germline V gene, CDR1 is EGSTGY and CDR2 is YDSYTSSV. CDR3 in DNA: TGTGCCTCCTGGGATGGGGGGCAATATAAGAAACTCTTT. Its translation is CASWDGGQYKKLF.

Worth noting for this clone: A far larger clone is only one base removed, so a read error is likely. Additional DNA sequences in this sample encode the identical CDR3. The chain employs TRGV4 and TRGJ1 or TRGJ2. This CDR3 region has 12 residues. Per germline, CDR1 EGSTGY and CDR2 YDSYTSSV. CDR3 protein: CATWDQGYKKLF. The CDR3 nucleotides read TGCGCCACCTGGGATCAGGGTTATAAGAAACTCTTT.

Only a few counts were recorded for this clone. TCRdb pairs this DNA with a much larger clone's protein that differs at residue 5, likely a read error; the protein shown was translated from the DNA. The CDR3 region has the DNA TGTGCCTTGTGGTATCATACCACTGGTTGGTTCAAGATATTT. It encodes CALWYHTTGWFKIF. The rearrangement uses TRGV9 and TRGJP1. Germline values: CDR1 GITISATS, CDR2 ISYDGTV (reference sequence). CDR3 length equals 14 residues. The V gene end was trimmed by 6 bases and the J gene end by 0 bases; junction bases not matched to a gene: 4.

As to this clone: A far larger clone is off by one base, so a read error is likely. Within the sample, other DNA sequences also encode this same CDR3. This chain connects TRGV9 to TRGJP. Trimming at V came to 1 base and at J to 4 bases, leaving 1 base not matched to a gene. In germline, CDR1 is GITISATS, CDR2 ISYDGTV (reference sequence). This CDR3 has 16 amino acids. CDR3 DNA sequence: TGTGCCTTGTGGGAGGTCCAAGAGTTGGGCAAAAAAATCAAGGTATTT. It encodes CALWEVQELGKKIKVF.

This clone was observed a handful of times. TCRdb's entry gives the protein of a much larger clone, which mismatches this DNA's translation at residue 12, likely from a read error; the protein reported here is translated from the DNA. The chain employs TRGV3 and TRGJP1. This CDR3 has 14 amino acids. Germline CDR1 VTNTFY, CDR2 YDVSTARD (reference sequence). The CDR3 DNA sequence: TGTGCCACCTGGGACAGTAACACTGGTTGGTTCGAGATATTT. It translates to CATWDSNTGWFEIF.